This entry is about one T cell receptor (beta chain). Antigen unknown. Trimming removed 5 bases at V and 8 bases at J, with 15 bases between. The CDR3 totals 14 residues. Germline V gene data show CDR1 as MGHDK and CDR2 as SYGVNS. These data belong to a study of T cell responses to AZD1222 COVID-19 vaccine. General study points: Nearly half of spike-specific TCRs reportedly go after variant regions that carry no mutations. Sampled repertoires all dated from after the peak T cell response.

Data came from immunoSEQ multiplex PCR; TCRdb stores just in-frame clones and leaves some out. This table has around 160,000 clones, approximately 90% appearing once. The receptor comes from an adult in good health. The chain combines TRBV25-1 with TRBJ1-4; a weak D match, TRBD1 (5 bases). The material was peripheral blood, obtained on day 0 of AZD1222 vaccination. The CDR3 here is CASSFRGPSEKLFF. DNA of the CDR3: TGTGCCAGCAGTTTTAGGGGTCCCTCAGAAAAACTGTTTTTT.